This T cell receptor beta chain was documented in a study of T cells in Graves' hyperthyroidism and ophthalmopathy (dated by TCRdb to between 2019 and 2020). For context, the study as a whole: Peripheral blood samples were taken at the time of initial diagnosis, prior to any treatment. TCR V-J signatures able to tell the groups apart were searched for in a discovery cohort of 90 to 100 patients, of whom over 40 had Graves' ophthalmopathy and roughly 57 had stable Graves' hyperthyroidism. An independent validation cohort of about 19 hyperthyroidism patients and approximately 15 patients who later progressed to ophthalmopathy tested prospective prediction of ophthalmopathy. The approximately 98 discovery patients were randomly divided into training and test sets at a 7:3 ratio. Thyroid tissue and blood T-cell repertoires from six Graves' hyperthyroidism patients were also compared in the study. After sampling, hyperthyroidism patients received methimazole starting at 30 mg daily, and ophthalmopathy patients received high-dose intravenous methylprednisolone. TCR Vbeta CDR3 sequencing of 140 or so peripheral blood samples (43 ophthalmopathy, about 75 hyperthyroidism and approximately 17 progressor patients) is reported in the paper. Findings and caveats that apply to the study as a whole: Sample size was not statistically predetermined, and investigators were not blinded to group allocation. In cross-validation, a model built on a 13 V-J signature told ophthalmopathy apart from stable hyperthyroidism with less than 90% sensitivity and approximately 84% specificity, and in testing the same model reached 80%/75%. Most expanded thyroid clonotypes (frequency above 0.001) were also found in blood, which suggests that blood repertoires may mirror thyroid immune responses. In validation, the model predicted progression to ophthalmopathy a median of around 6.5 months before onset, with about 67% sensitivity and almost 75% specificity.

A remark on this clonotype: The clone's antigen remains unknown. Compared with germline, one end of the junction differs, possibly owing to a read error.

Moderately to severely active disease, a Clinical Activity Score of at least 3, a NOSPECS grade of at least 4, and a duration under 3 months were present in ophthalmopathy patients. The study excluded patients with uncontrolled infections, other autoimmune diseases, pregnancy or lactation. Clinical symptoms, serum thyroxine and TRAb, thyroid ultrasound, and orbital computed tomography formed the basis for the diagnoses. PBMCs were isolated from 7.5 to 10 ml of fresh peripheral blood by Ficoll-Paque density gradient centrifugation. Total RNA was extracted using Trizol reagent, and RNA quality was assessed on an Agilent 2100 Bioanalyzer. The TCR beta CDR3 regions were amplified from RNA transcripts. The TCR CDR3 was subjected to a first round of RT-PCR using the HTBI primer set and the Qiagen OneStep RT-PCR kit. A second multiplex PCR round built the libraries, followed by size selection and purification. Libraries were sequenced paired-end with 100 bp reads on an Illumina HiSeq2000. The authors' analysis ran thus. SOAPnuke was used to process the raw data, with reads discarded if the reads contained adapters or uncalled bases, had a mean Phred below 15, or lacked an exact constant-primer or identifier match. High-quality paired reads were merged with COPE v1.2.5, and unique nucleotide sequences were defined as clonotypes. MiTCR v1.1 was used to align the clonotypes against IMGT TRBV, TRBD and TRBJ reference segments. The analysis included only V-J combinations with a frequency above 0.0001, which together covered roughly 99% of the repertoires. A TCS score was defined as the ratio of F50 (clonal expansion) to E x V (chaos), with BLOSUM62-based TCRdist applied between CDR3 peptides within each V-J. Welch's t-statistics and random forest reduced roughly 540 V-J features to under 15, which were used in a naive Bayes classifier (R e1071). Clones were called with MiXCR by TCRdb after fastp trimmed the public reads at Q25, and only in-frame beta chains were retained. Rows with one shared CDR3 protein collapse into an entry with the most common genes and DNA. The V and J calls and clone size are TCRdb's, not the authors'. The sample has 500,000 to 800,000 distinct CDR3 sequences on record, approximately 14% of them singletons. The ten most abundant clones make up approximately 12% of the sample.

The germline V gene (reference sequence) specifies MNHEY as CDR1 and SMNVEV as CDR2. Measured from the cysteine to the phenylalanine, the CDR3 is 18 residues long. The DNA shown is the 54-base CDR3, in frame from base 1. The receptor comes from a woman aged 45-59 years with Graves' ophthalmopathy. This sequence uses TRBV27 and TRBJ2-1, with a tentative D gene TRBD1 over 6 matching bases. The sequenced sample consisted of blood. The sequenced DNA: TGTGCCAGCAGTTTTCCTATCTTAAGGGACATAATTGTAGATGAGCGGTTCTTC. This yields the protein CASSFPILRDIIVDERFF.